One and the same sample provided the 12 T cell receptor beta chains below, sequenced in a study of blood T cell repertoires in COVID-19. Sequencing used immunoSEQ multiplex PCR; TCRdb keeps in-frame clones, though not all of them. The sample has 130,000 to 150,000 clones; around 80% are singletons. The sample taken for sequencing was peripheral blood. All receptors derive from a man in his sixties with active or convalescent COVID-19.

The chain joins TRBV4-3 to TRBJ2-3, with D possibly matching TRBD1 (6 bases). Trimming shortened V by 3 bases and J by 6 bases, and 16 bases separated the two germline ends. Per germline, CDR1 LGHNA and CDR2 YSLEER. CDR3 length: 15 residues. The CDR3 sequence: CASSQAGTKVDTQYF. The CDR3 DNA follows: TGCGCCAGCAGCCAGGCCGGGACAAAGGTCGATACGCAGTATTTT.

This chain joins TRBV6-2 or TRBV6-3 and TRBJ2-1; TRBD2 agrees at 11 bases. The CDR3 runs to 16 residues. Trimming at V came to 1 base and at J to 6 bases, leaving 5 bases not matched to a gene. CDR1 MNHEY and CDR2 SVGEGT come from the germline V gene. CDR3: CASSYLETSGINEQFF. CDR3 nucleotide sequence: TGTGCCAGCAGTTACTTAGAGACTAGCGGGATCAATGAGCAGTTCTTC.

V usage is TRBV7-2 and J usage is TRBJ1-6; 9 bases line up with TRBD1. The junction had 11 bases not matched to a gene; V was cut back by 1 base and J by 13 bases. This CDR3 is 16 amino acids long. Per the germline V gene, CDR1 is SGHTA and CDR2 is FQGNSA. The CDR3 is CASSLVPWTGATPLHF. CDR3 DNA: TGTGCCAGCAGCTTAGTTCCATGGACAGGGGCCACGCCCCTCCACTTT.

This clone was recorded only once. CDR3 sequence reads: CASSTGSVAGEQFF. The CDR3 DNA reads TGTGCCAGTAGTACTGGTTCCGTAGCGGGTGAGCAGTTCTTC. The chain links TRBV19 to TRBJ2-1, with 7 bases that match TRBD2. The CDR3 has 14 residues. V was pared by 4 bases and J by 9 bases, with 9 bases of the junction left unmatched. CDR1 and CDR2 (germline): LNHDA, SQIVND (reference sequence).

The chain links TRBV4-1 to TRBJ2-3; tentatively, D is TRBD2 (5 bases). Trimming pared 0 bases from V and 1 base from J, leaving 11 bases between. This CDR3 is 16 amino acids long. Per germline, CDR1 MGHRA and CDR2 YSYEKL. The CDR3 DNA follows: TGCGCCAGCAGCCAAGAAGAAGCGGCCCGCACAGATACGCAGTATTTT. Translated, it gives CASSQEEAARTDTQYF.

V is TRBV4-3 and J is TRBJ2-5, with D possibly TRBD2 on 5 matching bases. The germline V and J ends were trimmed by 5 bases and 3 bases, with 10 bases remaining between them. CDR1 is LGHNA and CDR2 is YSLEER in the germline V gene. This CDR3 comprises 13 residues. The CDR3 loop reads CASSGSREETQYF. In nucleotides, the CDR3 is TGCGCCAGCAGCGGGTCGAGGGAAGAGACCCAGTACTTC.

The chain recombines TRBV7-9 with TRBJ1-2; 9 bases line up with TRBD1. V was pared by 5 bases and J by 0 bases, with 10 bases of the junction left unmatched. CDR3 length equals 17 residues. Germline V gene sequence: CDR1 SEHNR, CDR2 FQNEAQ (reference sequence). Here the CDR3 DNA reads TGTGCCAGCAGCCCGAGGGACAGGGAGGACCCTAACTATGGCTACACCTTC. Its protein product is CASSPRDREDPNYGYTF.

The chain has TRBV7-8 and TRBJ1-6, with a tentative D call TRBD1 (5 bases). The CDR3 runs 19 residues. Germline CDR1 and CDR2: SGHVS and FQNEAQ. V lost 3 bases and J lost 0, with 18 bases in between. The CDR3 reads CASSFPPGEGSSYNSPLHF. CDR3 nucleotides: TGTGCCAGCAGCTTCCCACCGGGGGAAGGTAGCTCCTATAATTCACCCCTCCACTTT.

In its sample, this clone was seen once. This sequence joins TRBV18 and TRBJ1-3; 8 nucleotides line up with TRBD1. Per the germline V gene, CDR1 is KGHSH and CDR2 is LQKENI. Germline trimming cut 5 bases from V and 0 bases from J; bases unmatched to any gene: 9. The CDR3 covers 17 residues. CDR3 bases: TGTGCCAGCTCATCCAGGACAGGGCAGAGCTCTGGAAACACCATATATTTT. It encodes CASSSRTGQSSGNTIYF.

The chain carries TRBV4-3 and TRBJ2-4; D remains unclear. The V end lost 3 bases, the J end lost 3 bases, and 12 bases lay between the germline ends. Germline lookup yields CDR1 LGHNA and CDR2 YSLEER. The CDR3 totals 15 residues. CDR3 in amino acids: CASSQSRDIKNIQYF. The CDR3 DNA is TGCGCCAGCAGCCAGTCCCGAGATATCAAAAACATTCAGTACTTC.

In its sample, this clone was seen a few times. The CDR3 DNA sequence: TGTGCCAGCAGCTTGGGCAGCTACGAGCAGTACTTC. It specifies CASSLGSYEQYF. This sequence joins TRBV7-9 and TRBJ2-7; D not certain. This CDR3 comprises 12 residues. Germline V lookup: CDR1 SEHNR, CDR2 FQNEAQ (reference sequence). Between the trimmed V and J ends, which lost 3 bases and 3 bases, there was a span of 6 bases.

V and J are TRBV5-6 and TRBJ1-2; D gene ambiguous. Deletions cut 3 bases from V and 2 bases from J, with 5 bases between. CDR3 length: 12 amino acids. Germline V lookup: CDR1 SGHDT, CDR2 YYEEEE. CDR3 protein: CASSSGNYGYTF. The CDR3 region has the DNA TGTGCCAGCAGCTCCGGGAACTATGGCTACACCTTC.